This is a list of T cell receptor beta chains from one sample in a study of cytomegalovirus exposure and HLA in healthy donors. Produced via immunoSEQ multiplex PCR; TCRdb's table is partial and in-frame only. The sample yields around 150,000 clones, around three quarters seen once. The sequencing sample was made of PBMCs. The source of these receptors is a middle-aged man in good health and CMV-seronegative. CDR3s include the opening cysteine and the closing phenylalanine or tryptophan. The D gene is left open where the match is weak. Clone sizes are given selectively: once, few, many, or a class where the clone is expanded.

CASSQDISGSSYEQYF,TGCGCCAGCAGCCAAGATATTAGCGGGAGCTCCTACGAGCAGTACTTC,-,TRBV4-1,TRBJ2-7,TRBD2
CASSGARCRNVQYF,TGCGCCAGCAGTGGGGCCCGTTGTCGAAACGTGCAGTACTTC,-,TRBV10-1,TRBJ2-7,-
CASTQGSSRTGELFF,TGTGCCAGCACCCAAGGCTCTAGCCGCACCGGGGAGCTGTTTTTT,-,TRBV9,TRBJ2-2,-
CASSWRLAGGLTDTQYF,TGTGCCAGCAGCTGGCGGCTAGCGGGAGGCCTCACAGATACGCAGTATTTT,-,TRBV7-8,TRBJ2-3,TRBD2
CAISGGLAQERETQYF,TGTGCCATCAGTGGAGGACTAGCGCAGGAGCGGGAGACCCAGTACTTC,-,TRBV10-3,TRBJ2-5,TRBD2
CASSNPGQGYEQYF,TGTGCCAGCAGTAACCCGGGACAGGGTTACGAGCAGTACTTC,-,TRBV28,TRBJ2-7,TRBD1
CAWNPRGGNQPQHF,TGTGCCTGGAACCCCAGGGGTGGCAATCAGCCCCAGCATTTT,-,TRBV30,TRBJ1-5,-
CASSLGGQYEQYF,TGTGCCAGCAGCTTAGGTGGACAGTACGAGCAGTACTTC,-,TRBV7-9,TRBJ2-7,-
CASSFPGRASYEQYF,TGTGCCAGCAGCTTCCCCGGCAGGGCGTCCTACGAGCAGTACTTC,-,TRBV5-4,TRBJ2-7,-
CASSATGGTEAFF,TGTGCCAGCAGCGCAACAGGGGGCACTGAAGCTTTCTTT,once,TRBV6-1,TRBJ1-1,TRBD1
CASSPRGSQETYEQYF,TGTGCCAGCAGCCCCAGGGGGTCCCAGGAGACCTACGAGCAGTACTTC,-,TRBV7-3,TRBJ2-7,TRBD1
CASSRQLTDTQYF,TGTGCCAGTAGTCGACAGCTCACAGATACGCAGTATTTT,-,TRBV19,TRBJ2-3,-
CAWSIPGQSYGYTF,TGTGCCTGGAGTATTCCGGGACAGTCATATGGCTACACCTTC,-,TRBV30,TRBJ1-2,TRBD1
CASRDRPNTEAFF,TGTGCCAGTCGGGACAGGCCGAACACTGAAGCTTTCTTT,-,TRBV19,TRBJ1-1,TRBD1
CASRPGAGYEQYF,TGTGCCAGCCGCCCGGGAGCTGGGTACGAGCAGTACTTC,few,TRBV6-1,TRBJ2-7,-
CASSLAEPEWPQHF,TGTGCCAGCAGCTTAGCGGAACCGGAGTGGCCCCAGCATTTT,-,TRBV7-9,TRBJ1-5,-
CSALEAPGNTIYF,TGCAGCGCCCTTGAGGCACCTGGAAACACCATATATTTT,-,TRBV29-1,TRBJ1-3,-
CASSWTDAGNTIYF,TGTGCCAGCAGTTGGACTGACGCTGGAAACACCATATATTTT,-,TRBV6-1,TRBJ1-3,-
CASRPGTTQETQYF,TGTGCCAGCAGACCCGGGACAACTCAAGAGACCCAGTACTTC,-,TRBV9,TRBJ2-5,-
CATSDRLNTEAFF,TGTGCCACTTCGGACAGGTTGAACACTGAAGCTTTCTTT,-,TRBV19,TRBJ1-1,TRBD1
CASSLQGQPQHF,TGTGCCAGCAGCTTACAGGGTCAGCCCCAGCATTTT,-,TRBV5-8,TRBJ1-5,-
CASSRRTSGANTDTQYF,TGCGCCAGCAGCCGACGGACTAGCGGGGCGAACACAGATACGCAGTATTTT,-,TRBV5-1,TRBJ2-3,TRBD2
CAWTDRGWAEAFF,TGTGCCTGGACCGACAGGGGATGGGCTGAAGCTTTCTTT,-,TRBV30,TRBJ1-1,TRBD1
CASSYWGQGNEQFF,TGTGCCAGCAGTTACTGGGGACAGGGTAATGAGCAGTTCTTC,-,TRBV6-5,TRBJ2-1,TRBD1
CASRKEGQGRIGYTF,TGTGCCAGCAGGAAGGAGGGACAGGGGAGAATTGGCTACACCTTC,-,TRBV2,TRBJ1-2,TRBD1
CASMITLIPSGSPGNTGELFF,TGTGCCAGCATGATTACCCTAATACCTAGCGGGAGCCCGGGGAACACCGGGGAGCTGTTTTTT,-,TRBV2,TRBJ2-2,TRBD2
CASSSHRTGYYEQYF,TGTGCCAGCAGTTCCCATCGGACAGGGTACTACGAGCAGTACTTC,-,TRBV6-6,TRBJ2-7,TRBD1
CASSPPGQGYEQFF,TGTGCCAGCAGCCCCCCGGGACAGGGCTATGAGCAGTTCTTC,-,TRBV27,TRBJ2-1,TRBD1
CASRSVGLGDTQYF,TGTGCCAGCAGATCCGTGGGACTAGGAGATACGCAGTATTTT,-,TRBV7-2,TRBJ2-3,TRBD2